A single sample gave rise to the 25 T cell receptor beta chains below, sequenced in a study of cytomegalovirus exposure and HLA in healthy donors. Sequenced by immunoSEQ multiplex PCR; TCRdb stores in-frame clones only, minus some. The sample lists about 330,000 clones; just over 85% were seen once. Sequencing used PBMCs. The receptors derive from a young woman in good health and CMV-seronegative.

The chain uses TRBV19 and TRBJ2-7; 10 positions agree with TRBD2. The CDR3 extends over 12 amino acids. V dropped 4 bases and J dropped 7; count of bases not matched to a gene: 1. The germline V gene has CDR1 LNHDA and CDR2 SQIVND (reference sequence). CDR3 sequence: CASSTSGREQYF. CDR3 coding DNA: TGTGCCAGTAGTACTAGCGGGAGAGAGCAGTACTTC.

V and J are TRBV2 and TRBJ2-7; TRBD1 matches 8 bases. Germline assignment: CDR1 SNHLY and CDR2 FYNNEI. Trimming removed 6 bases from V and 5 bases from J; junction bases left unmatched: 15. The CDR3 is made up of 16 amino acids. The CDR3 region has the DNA TGTGCCAGCAGGAGGATGACCCGACAGGGGAAGAACGAGCAGTACTTC. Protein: CASRRMTRQGKNEQYF.

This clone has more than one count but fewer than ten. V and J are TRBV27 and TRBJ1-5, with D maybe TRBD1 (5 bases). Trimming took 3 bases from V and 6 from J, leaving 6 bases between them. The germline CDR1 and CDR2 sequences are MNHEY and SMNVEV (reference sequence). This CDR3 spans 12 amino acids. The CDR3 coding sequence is TGTGCCAGCAGTTTTCAGGGTCAGCCCCAGCATTTT. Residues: CASSFQGQPQHF.

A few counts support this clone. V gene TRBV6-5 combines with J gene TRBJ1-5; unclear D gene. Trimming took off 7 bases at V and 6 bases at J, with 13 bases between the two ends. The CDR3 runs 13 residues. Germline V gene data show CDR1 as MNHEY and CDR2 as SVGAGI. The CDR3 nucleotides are TGTGCCAGCACCATAAGCCCTGGTCAGCCCCAGCATTTT. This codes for CASTISPGQPQHF.

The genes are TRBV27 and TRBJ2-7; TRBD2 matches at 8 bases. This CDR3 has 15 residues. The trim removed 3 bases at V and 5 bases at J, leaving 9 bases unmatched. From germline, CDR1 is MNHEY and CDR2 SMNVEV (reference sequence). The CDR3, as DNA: TGTGCCAGCAGTTTTGCTAGCGGGTCCATCGACGAGCAGTACTTC. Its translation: CASSFASGSIDEQYF.

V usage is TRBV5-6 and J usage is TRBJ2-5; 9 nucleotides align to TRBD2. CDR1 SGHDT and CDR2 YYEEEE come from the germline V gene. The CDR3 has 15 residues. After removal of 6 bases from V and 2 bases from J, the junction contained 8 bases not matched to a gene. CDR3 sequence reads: CASMIAGEGQETQYF. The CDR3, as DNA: TGTGCCAGCATGATAGCGGGAGAGGGACAAGAGACCCAGTACTTC.

The CDR3 protein is CASSPQGLEQYF. CDR3 nucleotides: TGTGCCAGCTCGCCCCAAGGACTCGAGCAGTACTTC. The chain has TRBV18 and TRBJ2-7; a possible D gene is TRBD2 (5 bases). Per germline, CDR1 KGHSH and CDR2 LQKENI. Trimming shortened V by 6 bases and J by 6 bases, and 12 bases separated the two germline ends. The CDR3 contains 12 residues.

This CDR3 reads CASSQEPGQGARGYTF. The DNA for the CDR3 is TGCGCCAGCAGCCAAGAGCCGGGACAGGGGGCTAGGGGCTACACCTTC. The rearrangement joins TRBV4-3 to TRBJ1-2, with 12 bases fitting TRBD1. The germline gives CDR1 LGHNA, CDR2 YSLEER. The trim removed 0 bases at V and 8 bases at J, leaving 7 bases unmatched. The CDR3 extends over 16 amino acids.

The CDR3 DNA follows: TGCGCCAGCAGCCAATTTGTAGCGGGGGATACGCAGTATTTT. This translates into CASSQFVAGDTQYF. The V gene is TRBV4-1, the J gene TRBJ2-3, with 8 bases fitting TRBD2. After removal of 2 bases from V and 6 bases from J, the junction contained 4 bases not matched to a gene. There are 14 residues in the CDR3. Per the germline V gene, CDR1 is MGHRA and CDR2 is YSYEKL.

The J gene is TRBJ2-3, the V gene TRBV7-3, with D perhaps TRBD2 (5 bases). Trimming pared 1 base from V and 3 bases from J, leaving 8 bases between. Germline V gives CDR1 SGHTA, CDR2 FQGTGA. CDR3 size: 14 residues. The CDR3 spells CASSLSLATDTQYF. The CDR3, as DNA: TGTGCCAGCAGCTTAAGTCTAGCTACAGATACGCAGTATTTT.

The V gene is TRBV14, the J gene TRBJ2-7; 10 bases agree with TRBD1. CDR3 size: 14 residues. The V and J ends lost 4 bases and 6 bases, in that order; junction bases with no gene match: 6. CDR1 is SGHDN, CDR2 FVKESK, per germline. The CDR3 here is CASSPRTGGGEQYF. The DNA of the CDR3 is TGTGCCAGCAGCCCCCGGACAGGGGGAGGCGAGCAGTACTTC.

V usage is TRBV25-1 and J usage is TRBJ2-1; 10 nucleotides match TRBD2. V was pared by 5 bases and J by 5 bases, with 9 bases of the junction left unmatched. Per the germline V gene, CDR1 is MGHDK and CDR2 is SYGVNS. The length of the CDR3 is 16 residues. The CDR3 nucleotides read TGTGCCAGCAGTAACCCAAGGACTAGCGGCCACAATGAGCAGTTCTTC. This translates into CASSNPRTSGHNEQFF.

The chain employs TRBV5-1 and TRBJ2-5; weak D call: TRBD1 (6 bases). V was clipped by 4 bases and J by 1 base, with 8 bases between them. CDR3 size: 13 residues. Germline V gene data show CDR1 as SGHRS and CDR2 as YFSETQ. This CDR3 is CASSGQTQETQYF. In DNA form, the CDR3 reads TGCGCCAGCAGCGGACAGACCCAAGAGACCCAGTACTTC.

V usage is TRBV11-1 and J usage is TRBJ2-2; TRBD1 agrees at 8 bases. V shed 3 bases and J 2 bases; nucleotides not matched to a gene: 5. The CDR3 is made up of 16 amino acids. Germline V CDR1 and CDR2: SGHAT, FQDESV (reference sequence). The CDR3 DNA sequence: TGTGCCAGCAGCTTTGTCAGGGGGCCAAACACCGGGGAGCTGTTTTTT. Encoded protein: CASSFVRGPNTGELFF. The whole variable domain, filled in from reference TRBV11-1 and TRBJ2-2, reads EAEVAQSPRYKITEKSQAVAFWCDPISGHATLYWYRQILGQGPELLVQFQDESVVDDSQLPKDRFSAERLKGVDSTLKIQPAELGDSAMYLCASSFVRGPNTGELFFGEGSRLTVL.

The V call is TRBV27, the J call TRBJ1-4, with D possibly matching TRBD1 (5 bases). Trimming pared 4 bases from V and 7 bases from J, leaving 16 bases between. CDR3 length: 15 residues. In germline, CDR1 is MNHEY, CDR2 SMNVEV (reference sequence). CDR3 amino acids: CASSWRDDLREKLFF. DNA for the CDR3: TGTGCCAGCAGTTGGAGGGACGACCTCCGTGAAAAACTGTTTTTT. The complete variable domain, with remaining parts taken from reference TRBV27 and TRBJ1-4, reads EAQVTQNPRYLITVTGKKLTVTCSQNMNHEYMSWYRQDPGLGLRQIYYSMNVEVTDKGDVPEGYKVSRKEKRNFPLILESPSPNQTSLYFCASSWRDDLREKLFFGSGTQLSVL.

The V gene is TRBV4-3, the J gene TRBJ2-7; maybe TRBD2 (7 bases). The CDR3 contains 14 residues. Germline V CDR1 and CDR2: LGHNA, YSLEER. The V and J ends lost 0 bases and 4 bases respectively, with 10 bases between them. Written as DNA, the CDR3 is TGCGCCAGCAGCCAAGATGAGGGGGGGTACGAGCAGTACTTC. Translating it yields CASSQDEGGYEQYF.

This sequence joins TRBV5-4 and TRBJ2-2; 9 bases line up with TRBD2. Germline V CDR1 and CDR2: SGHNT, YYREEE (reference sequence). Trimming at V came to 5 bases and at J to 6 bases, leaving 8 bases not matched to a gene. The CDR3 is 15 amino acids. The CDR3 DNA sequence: TGTGCCAGCAGGGGCGGTAGCGGGAGTGCCGGGGAGCTGTTTTTT. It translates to CASRGGSGSAGELFF. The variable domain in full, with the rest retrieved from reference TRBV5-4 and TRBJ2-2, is ETGVTQSPTHLIKTRGQQVTLRCSSQSGHNTVSWYQQALGQGPQFIFQYYREEENGRGNFPPRFSGLQFPNYSSELNVNALELDDSALYLCASRGGSGSAGELFFGEGSRLTVL.

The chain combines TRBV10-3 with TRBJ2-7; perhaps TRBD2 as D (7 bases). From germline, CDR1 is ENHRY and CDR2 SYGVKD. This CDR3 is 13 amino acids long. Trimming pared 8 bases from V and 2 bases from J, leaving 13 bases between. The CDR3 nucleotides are TGTGCCATCGGACTAGAGGGGGCCTACGAGCAGTACTTC. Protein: CAIGLEGAYEQYF.

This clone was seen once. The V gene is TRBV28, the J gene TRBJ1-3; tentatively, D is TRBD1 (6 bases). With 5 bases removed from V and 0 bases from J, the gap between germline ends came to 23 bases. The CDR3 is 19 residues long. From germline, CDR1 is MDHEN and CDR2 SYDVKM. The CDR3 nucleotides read TGTGCCAGCAGTCGACCTTCCCTCGGGGGGGGGCCCTCTGGAAACACCATATATTTT. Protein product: CASSRPSLGGGPSGNTIYF.

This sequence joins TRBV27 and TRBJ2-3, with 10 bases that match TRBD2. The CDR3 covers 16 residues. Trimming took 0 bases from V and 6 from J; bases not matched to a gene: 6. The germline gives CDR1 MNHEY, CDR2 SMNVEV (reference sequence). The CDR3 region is CASSLSPSGSGDTQYF. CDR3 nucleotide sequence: TGTGCCAGCAGTTTATCTCCTAGCGGGAGCGGGGATACGCAGTATTTT.

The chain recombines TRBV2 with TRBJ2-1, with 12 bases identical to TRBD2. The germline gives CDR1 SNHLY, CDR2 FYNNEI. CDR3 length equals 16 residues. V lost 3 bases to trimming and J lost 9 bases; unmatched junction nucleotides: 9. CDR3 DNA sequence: TGTGCCAGCAGTGACCGAACACTAGCGGGAGGACCTGAGCAGTTCTTC. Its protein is CASSDRTLAGGPEQFF.

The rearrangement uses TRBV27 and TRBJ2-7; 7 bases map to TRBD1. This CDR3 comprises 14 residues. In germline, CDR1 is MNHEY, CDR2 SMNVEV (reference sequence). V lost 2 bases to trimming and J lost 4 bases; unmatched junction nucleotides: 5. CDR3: CASSLADRAYEQYF. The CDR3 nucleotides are TGTGCCAGCAGTTTAGCCGACAGGGCATACGAGCAGTACTTC.

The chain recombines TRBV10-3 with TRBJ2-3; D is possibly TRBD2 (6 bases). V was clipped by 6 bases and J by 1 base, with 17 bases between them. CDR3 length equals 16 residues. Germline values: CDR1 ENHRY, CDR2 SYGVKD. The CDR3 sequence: CAISPSEGRGTDTQYF. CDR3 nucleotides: TGTGCCATCAGCCCCTCGGAGGGCCGGGGCACAGATACGCAGTATTTT.

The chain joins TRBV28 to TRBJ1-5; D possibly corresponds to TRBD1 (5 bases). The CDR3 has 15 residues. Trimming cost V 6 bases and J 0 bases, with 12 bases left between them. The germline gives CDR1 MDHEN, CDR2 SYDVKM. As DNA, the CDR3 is TGTGCCAGCAGCCAACAGGAGCATAGCAATCAGCCCCAGCATTTT. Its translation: CASSQQEHSNQPQHF.

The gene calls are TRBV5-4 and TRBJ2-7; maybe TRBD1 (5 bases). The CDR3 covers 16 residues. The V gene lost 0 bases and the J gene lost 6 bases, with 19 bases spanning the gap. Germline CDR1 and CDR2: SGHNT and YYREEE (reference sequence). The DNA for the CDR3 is TGTGCCAGCAGCTTGGGTGCCCGCAGGGAACTCCCCGAGCAGTACTTC. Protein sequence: CASSLGARRELPEQYF. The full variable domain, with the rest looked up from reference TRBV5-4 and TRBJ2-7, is ETGVTQSPTHLIKTRGQQVTLRCSSQSGHNTVSWYQQALGQGPQFIFQYYREEENGRGNFPPRFSGLQFPNYSSELNVNALELDDSALYLCASSLGARRELPEQYFGPGTRLTVT.